This is a list of T cell receptor beta chains from one sample in a study of blood T cell repertoires in COVID-19. Only in-frame clones appear in the TCRdb table, and some are missing; sequencing was by immunoSEQ multiplex PCR. The sample yields over 90,000 clones, nearly 90% seen once. Sequencing was done on a sample of peripheral blood. The source of these receptors is a man in his fifties or sixties with active COVID-19. Each CDR3 is given with its conserved first and last residue. The D gene is left open where the match is weak. Rows give clone size only sometimes, using once, few, many, or a class for an expanded clone.

j_gene | abundance | v_gene | d_gene | CDR3aa | CDR3nt
TRBJ2-3 | . | TRBV7-3 | . | CASSLPAGTQYF | TGTGCCAGCAGTCTACCAGCAGGTACGCAGTATTTT
TRBJ2-3 | . | TRBV10-3 | TRBD2 | CAISRTSGTDTQYF | TGTGCCATCAGTCGGACTAGCGGCACAGATACGCAGTATTTT
TRBJ2-1 | . | TRBV6-2/TRBV6-3 | . | CASSLALIVRGNEQFF | TGTGCCAGCAGTTTGGCCCTTATTGTACGTGGCAATGAGCAGTTCTTC
TRBJ1-1 | . | TRBV28 | . | CASSRGGAGTEAFF | TGTGCCAGCAGCCGGGGGGGGGCTGGAACTGAAGCTTTCTTT
TRBJ1-2 | . | TRBV6-5 | . | CASGDRPQGYGYTF | TGTGCCAGCGGAGATAGGCCTCAGGGCTATGGCTACACCTTC
TRBJ2-7 | . | TRBV6-5 | TRBD1 | CASSIDRGSYEQYF | TGTGCCAGCAGTATAGACAGGGGCTCCTACGAGCAGTACTTC
TRBJ2-3 | once | TRBV4-2 | TRBD2 | CASSRRRGGGASDTQYF | TGTGCCAGCAGCCGCCGACGAGGCGGGGGGGCCTCAGATACGCAGTATTTT
TRBJ1-1 | once | TRBV2 | . | CASSGQTYTEAFF | TGTGCCAGCAGTGGACAGACTTACACTGAAGCTTTCTTT
TRBJ2-3 | . | TRBV4-1 | TRBD2 | CASSQDSPGLAESTDTQYF | TGCGCCAGCAGCCAAGATTCTCCGGGACTAGCTGAAAGCACAGATACGCAGTATTTT
TRBJ2-5 | once | TRBV7-2 | TRBD2 | CASSLSRGGIRETQYF | TGTGCCAGCAGCTTATCGCGGGGGGGCATTCGGGAGACCCAGTACTTC
TRBJ2-1 | . | TRBV19 | TRBD2 | CASSIGPGTSGGGNEQFF | TGTGCCAGTAGTATAGGCCCTGGGACTAGCGGGGGGGGGAATGAGCAGTTCTTC
TRBJ2-3 | . | TRBV12-3/TRBV12-4 | . | CASSGHTQYF | TGTGCCAGCAGTGGGCATACGCAGTATTTT
TRBJ2-1 | . | TRBV11-3 | TRBD1 | CASRTGASNEQFF | TGTGCATCGCGGACAGGGGCAAGCAATGAGCAGTTCTTC